This T cell receptor beta chain came from a study of graft-versus-host responses after intestinal transplantation. Turning to the study itself: Anti-thymocyte globulin induction was given to all recipients, followed by tacrolimus and steroids for around three years.

The V and J ends lost 2 bases and 3 bases respectively, with 13 bases between them. Germline V gene sequence: CDR1 SQVTM, CDR2 ANQGSEA. This CDR3 comprises 14 residues. The method was immunoSEQ multiplex PCR; TCRdb's version includes in-frame clones alone and lacks a portion of them. The sample lists tens of thousands of clones; about 93% were seen once. Turning to this clone: The antigen remains undetermined.

Source: unstimulated CD8+ T cells sorted from spleen or lymph node cells, taken before intestinal transplant. The receptor was derived from a human donor who received an intestinal transplant. This chain connects TRBV29-1 to TRBJ1-1; D is unclear. The CDR3 sequence is CSVESGREDTEAFF. In DNA, the CDR3 is TGCAGCGTTGAATCGGGGAGGGAGGACACTGAAGCTTTCTTT.